This T cell receptor beta chain was obtained from a study of blood T cell repertoires in COVID-19. Study members were between about 18 and 95 years old and lived in approximately 25 US regions. Germline CDR1 and CDR2: MNHEY and SMNVEV (reference sequence). J lost 3 bases, V lost 1 base, and 7 bases had no gene match. The CDR3 runs to 16 residues. In the authors' workflow: Scientists estimated how many nucleated cells there were by amplifying reference gene primers. Here immunoSEQ multiplex PCR was the method, and the copy in TCRdb shows in-frame clones only, minus some. V and J calls and clone size are copied from that table; D and trimming were computed from the DNA. This sample carries about 400,000 clones, just under 90% of them seen once, and the ten largest clones take 1.7%.

The chain employs TRBV27 and TRBJ1-1; 8 nucleotides agree with TRBD1. The TCR comes from a woman in her 30s who had recovered from COVID-19. Sample: PBMCs or T cells enriched from blood (not recorded which). CDR3 sequence reads: CASSLYRGMGDTEAFF. The CDR3 DNA is TGTGCCAGCAGTTTATACAGGGGGATGGGTGACACTGAAGCTTTCTTT.